The T cell receptor (beta chain) under discussion was sequenced for a study of cytomegalovirus exposure and HLA in healthy donors. Broader study findings: Presence/absence analyses assumed roughly uniform sequencing depth across donors. Rare TCR sequences predominated, though certain public TCRs were found in many donors.

Comments on this clone: Its antigen is not identified.

PCR employed 60 Vbeta and 13 Jbeta primers. Some clones are missing from TCRdb's copy, which holds only in-frame ones; the method was immunoSEQ multiplex PCR. The table includes 120,000 to 150,000 clones, roughly 79% detected once. Trimming removed 9 bases at V and 6 bases at J, with 23 bases between. This CDR3 comprises 15 residues. Germline V lookup: CDR1 MDHEN, CDR2 SYDVKM. The source of this sequence is a woman in her thirties or forties in good health and CMV-seronegative. Input material: PBMCs. The J gene is TRBJ1-2, the V gene TRBV28; D is perhaps TRBD1 (6 bases). CDR3 region: CASWGRKGIANGYTF. The CDR3 DNA follows: TGTGCCAGTTGGGGGCGCAAGGGGATTGCTAATGGCTACACCTTC.